A single sample gave rise to the 21 T cell receptor beta chains below, sequenced in a study of Ad26.COV2.S vaccination and SARS-CoV-2 variants. Sequenced by immunoSEQ multiplex PCR; TCRdb stores in-frame clones only, minus some. The sample records hundreds of thousands of clones, roughly 89% being singletons. Treatment given: some 20 received Ad26.COV2.S at low or high dose, single or two shots; about 5 received placebo; per-sample allocation not given. Day 63 after the first injection of vaccine or placebo was the sampling time. Material: peripheral blood, obtained in a trial of Ad26.COV2.S vaccine versus placebo. The receptors were gathered from a person between 18 and 65 years old who received the Ad26.COV2.S COVID-19 vaccine or a placebo.

This clone has a single count. The J gene is TRBJ1-1, the V gene TRBV11-1; perhaps TRBD1 as D (6 bases). The CDR3 runs to 13 residues. Germline V gene sequence: CDR1 SGHAT, CDR2 FQDESV (reference sequence). Trimming shortened V by 5 bases and J by 1 base, and 8 bases separated the two germline ends. The CDR3, as DNA: TGTGCCAGCAGCCAGACAGGGAACACTGAAGCTTTCTTT. It is translated as CASSQTGNTEAFF.

The V call is TRBV29-1, the J call TRBJ2-6; D uncertain. CDR1 is SQVTM, CDR2 ANQGSEA, per germline. Trimming left V 7 bases short and J 0 bases short, with 7 bases between. The CDR3 loop spans 13 amino acids. The CDR3 protein is CSARSSGANVLTF. The CDR3 DNA follows: TGCAGCGCAAGAAGCTCTGGGGCCAACGTCCTGACTTTC.

The rearrangement uses TRBV27 and TRBJ2-5; no firm D call. Per germline, CDR1 MNHEY and CDR2 SMNVEV (reference sequence). Trimming left V 0 bases short and J 6 bases short, with 11 bases between. The CDR3 consists of 14 residues. The CDR3 here is CASSLSIDSKTQYF. The CDR3 coding sequence is TGTGCCAGCAGTTTATCGATAGATTCGAAGACCCAGTACTTC.

The genes are TRBV4-2 and TRBJ2-3; tentative D call: TRBD1 (5 bases). The CDR3 spans 16 residues. Germline V gives CDR1 LGHNA, CDR2 YNFKEQ. The germline V and J ends were trimmed by 1 base and 2 bases, with 13 bases remaining between them. The CDR3 DNA follows: TGTGCCAGCAGCCAAGTTAATCAGGGCTACACAGATACGCAGTATTTT. Protein sequence: CASSQVNQGYTDTQYF.

The rearrangement joins TRBV7-9 to TRBJ1-1, with D maybe TRBD1 (5 bases). CDR3 size: 14 residues. The ends were cut back, 1 base at V and 2 bases at J, with 8 bases in the middle. Germline loops: CDR1 SEHNR, CDR2 FQNEAQ (reference sequence). The DNA for the CDR3 is TGTGCCAGCAGCTTAGAGGGGCTAAACACTGAAGCTTTCTTT. Its translation: CASSLEGLNTEAFF. Based on the CDR3 plus reference TRBV7-9 and TRBJ1-1, the full variable domain is DTGVSQNPRHKITKRGQNVTFRCDPISEHNRLYWYRQTLGQGPEFLTYFQNEAQLEKSRLLSDRFSAERPKGSFSTLEIQRTEQGDSAMYLCASSLEGLNTEAFFGQGTRLTVV.

This clone was observed a handful of times. The chain employs TRBV7-9 and TRBJ1-1; TRBD1 matches at 7 bases. The CDR3 totals 13 residues. Germline assignment: CDR1 SEHNR and CDR2 FQNEAQ (reference sequence). V lost 5 bases to trimming and J lost 5 bases; unmatched junction nucleotides: 5. The CDR3 nucleotides read TGTGCCAGCAGCCAGGGGGTAGGGACTGAAGCTTTCTTT. Translated, it gives CASSQGVGTEAFF.

The V call is TRBV5-8, the J call TRBJ2-1; no clear D gene. Germline V gene data show CDR1 as SGHTS and CDR2 as YDEGEE. V lost 4 bases and J lost 4, with 3 bases in between. The CDR3 has 11 residues. CDR3 sequence (DNA): TGTGCCAGCAGCCCTTACAATGAGCAGTTCTTC. The encoded protein is CASSPYNEQFF.

There are a few counts of this clone. The chain is built from TRBV7-9 and TRBJ2-7; D call uncertain. There are 14 residues in the CDR3. Trimming took 5 bases from V and 3 from J, leaving 14 bases between them. Germline-derived CDR1 and CDR2 are SEHNR and FQNEAQ (reference sequence). CDR3 bases: TGTGCCAGCAGCCCCGTCTCCAACATCTACGAGCAGTACTTC. It encodes CASSPVSNIYEQYF.

This clone was seen a few times. This chain connects TRBV7-6 to TRBJ1-1; D uncertain. Trimming took 3 bases from V and 1 from J, leaving 18 bases between them. The CDR3 extends over 17 amino acids. Germline loops: CDR1 SGHVS, CDR2 FNYEAQ. CDR3 sequence reads: CASSFGLAFEKNTEAFF. CDR3 bases: TGTGCCAGCAGCTTTGGGCTGGCGTTCGAAAAGAACACTGAAGCTTTCTTT.

The chain combines TRBV19 with TRBJ1-1; D is possibly TRBD1 (6 bases). The germline V gene has CDR1 LNHDA and CDR2 SQIVND (reference sequence). Trimming shortened V by 8 bases and J by 5 bases, and 15 bases separated the two germline ends. The CDR3 consists of 13 residues. CDR3 nucleotide sequence: TGTGCCAGTCGGTGGAGGGGGAATACTGAAGCTTTCTTT. Amino acid sequence: CASRWRGNTEAFF.

In DNA, the CDR3 is TGTGCCAGCTCACCAACTTTTGCAGGCGTCACAGATACGCAGTATTTT. Translated: CASSPTFAGVTDTQYF. V usage is TRBV18 and J usage is TRBJ2-3; D is unclear. V lost 2 bases to trimming and J lost 2 bases, with 14 bases between them. Germline values: CDR1 KGHSH, CDR2 LQKENI. This CDR3 has 16 amino acids.

V and J are TRBV7-2 and TRBJ1-2; unclear D gene. Germline V CDR1 and CDR2: SGHTA, FQGNSA. V was pared by 1 base and J by 2 bases, with 8 bases between. The CDR3 length is 14 residues. CDR3 amino acids: CASSLVAANYGYTF. The CDR3 nucleotides read TGTGCCAGCAGCTTAGTAGCCGCCAACTATGGCTACACCTTC.

The chain combines TRBV5-6 with TRBJ2-2, with 14 bases lining up with TRBD2. CDR3 length: 17 amino acids. The germline CDR1 and CDR2 sequences are SGHDT and YYEEEE. J was trimmed by 2 bases and V by 4 bases; bases with no gene match: 4. CDR3 loop: CASSNGLAGGNTGELFF. The CDR3 DNA reads TGTGCCAGCAGCAACGGACTAGCGGGGGGTAACACCGGGGAGCTGTTTTTT.

The V call is TRBV6-2 or TRBV6-3, the J call TRBJ1-2; D perhaps matches TRBD1 (5 bases). The CDR3 loop spans 13 amino acids. Germline CDR1 MNHEY, CDR2 SVGEGT. The germline V and J ends were trimmed by 0 bases and 7 bases, with 9 bases remaining between them. The CDR3 bases are TGTGCCAGCAGTTACTCGCAGGGATTTGGCTACACCTTC. As protein: CASSYSQGFGYTF.

The chain recombines TRBV27 with TRBJ1-5; possible D gene TRBD1, 5 bases. This CDR3 contains 16 residues. The V gene's germline CDR1 is MNHEY and CDR2 SMNVEV (reference sequence). V dropped 6 bases and J dropped 2 bases, with 17 bases sitting between them. This CDR3 is CASRTGTLGGNQPQHF. CDR3 nucleotide sequence: TGTGCCAGCAGGACGGGGACTCTCGGCGGCAATCAGCCCCAGCATTTT.

This chain joins TRBV7-2 and TRBJ1-5, with D tentatively TRBD1 (5 bases). V lost 1 base and J 4 bases, leaving 11 bases between the germline ends. The CDR3 spans 15 residues. Germline CDR1 is SGHTA and CDR2 is FQGNSA. The CDR3 bases are TGTGCCAGCAGCTTAGTGTCAGGGAATAATCAGCCCCAGCATTTT. Its translation is CASSLVSGNNQPQHF.

CDR3 region: CASSYGQTGARNSPLHF. The CDR3, as DNA: TGTGCCAGCAGTTACGGTCAGACAGGGGCGAGGAATTCACCCCTCCACTTT. The chain employs TRBV6-2 or TRBV6-3 and TRBJ1-6; 8 bases agree with TRBD1. Germline assignment: CDR1 MNHEY and CDR2 SVGEGT. V lost 2 bases to trimming and J lost 7 bases; unmatched junction nucleotides: 10. This CDR3 has 17 amino acids.

The CDR3 loop reads CASSLAGVTGNTIYF. CDR3 DNA: TGTGCCAGCAGCTTAGCAGGGGTTACAGGAAACACCATATATTTT. This chain links TRBV7-2 with TRBJ1-3; D is possibly TRBD1 (5 bases). This CDR3 contains 15 residues. V was trimmed by 0 bases and J by 4 bases, leaving 10 bases between them. In germline, CDR1 is SGHTA, CDR2 FQGNSA.

V is TRBV9 and J is TRBJ2-2; TRBD2 is a possible D gene (6 bases). The V end lost 3 bases, the J end lost 0 bases, and 18 bases lay between the germline ends. CDR1 SGDLS and CDR2 YYNGEE come from the germline V gene. The CDR3 extends over 18 amino acids. The CDR3 loop is CASSENLAAGSNTGELFF. As DNA, the CDR3 is TGTGCCAGCAGCGAGAACTTGGCTGCGGGGTCGAACACCGGGGAGCTGTTTTTT.

The V and J genes are TRBV7-2 and TRBJ2-7, with 11 bases lining up with TRBD2. There are 16 residues in the CDR3. The V segment lost 5 bases and the J segment 2 bases; nucleotides outside the gene matches: 8. Germline V gene lookup returns CDR1 SGHTA and CDR2 FQGNSA. CDR3 nucleotides: TGTGCCAGCAGCCTGATACCGGGACTAGCGGCCTACGAGCAGTACTTC. Translating gives CASSLIPGLAAYEQYF.

The chain employs TRBV5-6 and TRBJ1-1, with 8 bases lining up with TRBD1. The CDR3 extends over 18 amino acids. Germline V gives CDR1 SGHDT, CDR2 YYEEEE. J gave up 4 bases and V 0 bases, and 14 bases lay outside the gene matches. CDR3 protein: CASSLAGGLTGVITEAFF. CDR3 sequence (DNA): TGTGCCAGCAGCTTGGCCGGTGGATTGACAGGGGTAATCACTGAAGCTTTCTTT.